This T cell receptor (beta chain) is from a study of T cell responses to AZD1222 COVID-19 vaccine. General study findings and limits: There were repertoire samples only from the period after the peak T cell response. It should be noted that donors were predominantly white British and more often female, and clonal diversity was possibly underestimated. Spike was spanned by vaccine-associated CD4 TCRs, which were dominant at 160-218 and 743-854.

The CDR3 loop spans 16 amino acids. From germline, CDR1 is LGHDT and CDR2 YNNKEL (reference sequence). The V and J ends lost 7 bases and 4 bases respectively, with 20 bases between them. Details on this clone: Its antigen remains unknown.

Profiled with immunoSEQ multiplex PCR; TCRdb holds only in-frame clones, not every one. The sample lists around 220,000 clones; around 94% were seen once. The chain is built from TRBV3-1 (or the pseudogene TRBV3-2) and TRBJ1-3, with TRBD1 as a possible D gene (6 bases). The source is an adult who received the MenACWY meningococcal vaccine as a control. The specimen was peripheral blood, collected 28 days after the second dose of the MenACWY control vaccine. Written as DNA, the CDR3 is TGTGCCAGCACCCACGGGGGGGCTATCCTCGGAAACACCATATATTTT. Residues: CASTHGGAILGNTIYF.